Each of the 26 T cell receptor beta chains below was sequenced from the same sample in a study of blood T cell repertoires in COVID-19. TCRdb keeps only in-frame clones here, not all; method: immunoSEQ multiplex PCR. The top ten hold 6% to 7% of the sample, which has some 170,000 clones, 65% to 85% seen once. The specimen sequenced was peripheral blood. Every receptor here comes from a woman between 35 and 50 years old with COVID-19, enrolled during active disease.

The chain joins TRBV18 to TRBJ1-1, with 9 positions matching TRBD1. The CDR3 loop spans 15 amino acids. The V gene's germline CDR1 is KGHSH and CDR2 LQKENI. The V gene end was trimmed by 4 bases and the J gene end by 5 bases; junction bases not matched to a gene: 8. Here the CDR3 DNA reads TGTGCCAGCTCACACTCGACAGGGGGAGGTACTGAAGCTTTCTTT. Translation gives CASSHSTGGGTEAFF.

The V and J genes are TRBV18 and TRBJ2-5, with 11 bases matching TRBD2. V trimming: 3 bases; J trimming: 5 bases; junction bases outside the gene matches: 5. Germline CDR1 is KGHSH and CDR2 is LQKENI. The CDR3 is 15 amino acids. The CDR3 here is CASSPTSGSTETQYF. The CDR3 DNA follows: TGTGCCAGCTCACCTACTAGCGGGAGTACGGAGACCCAGTACTTC.

This clone was counted a few times. The chain carries TRBV6-5 and TRBJ1-5; a weak D match, TRBD1 (5 bases). The length of the CDR3 is 13 residues. Trimming took off 6 bases at V and 4 bases at J, with 10 bases between the two ends. The germline V gene encodes CDR1 MNHEY and CDR2 SVGAGI. The CDR3: CASRHDRNQPQHF. CDR3 nucleotides: TGTGCCAGCAGACATGACAGAAATCAGCCCCAGCATTTT.

This chain uses TRBV2 with TRBJ1-2; the D is unclear. This CDR3 has 15 amino acids. Germline V gene lookup returns CDR1 SNHLY and CDR2 FYNNEI. V lost 1 base and J 8 bases, leaving 17 bases between the germline ends. CDR3 in DNA: TGTGCCAGCAGTGAAGTAACAGACGGTATTCGGGGCTACACCTTC. It is translated as CASSEVTDGIRGYTF.

Ten or more counts support this clone. The V and J genes are TRBV6-5 and TRBJ1-5, with TRBD1 as a possible D gene (6 bases). Germline lookup yields CDR1 MNHEY and CDR2 SVGAGI. This CDR3 comprises 15 residues. Between the trimmed V and J ends, which lost 5 bases and 2 bases, there was a span of 13 bases. CDR3 in amino acids: CASSPRGRGNQPQHF. Here the CDR3 DNA reads TGTGCCAGCAGTCCCAGGGGCCGGGGCAATCAGCCCCAGCATTTT.

The J gene is TRBJ1-3, the V gene TRBV12-5; 11 positions agree with TRBD1. CDR3 size: 16 residues. Germline loops: CDR1 LGHNT, CDR2 FRNRAP. With V trimmed by 1 base and J by 3 bases, 2 bases remained unmatched. CDR3 bases: TGTGCTAGTGGTTTGGACGGGACAGGGGGTGGAAACACCATATATTTT. This translates into CASGLDGTGGGNTIYF.

A single count supports this clone. The chain links TRBV5-6 to TRBJ1-1; D is unclear. There are 13 residues in the CDR3. Between the trimmed V and J ends, which lost 0 bases and 6 bases, there was a span of 9 bases. Germline CDR1 and CDR2: SGHDT and YYEEEE. The CDR3: CASSLGAASEAFF. The CDR3 DNA reads TGTGCCAGCAGCTTGGGGGCAGCCTCTGAAGCTTTCTTT. The full variable domain, its missing parts supplied by reference TRBV5-6 and TRBJ1-1, is DAGVTQSPTHLIKTRGQQVTLRCSPKSGHDTVSWYQQALGQGPQFIFQYYEEEERQRGNFPDRFSGHQFPNYSSELNVNALLLGDSALYLCASSLGAASEAFFGQGTRLTVV.

The chain combines TRBV24-1 with TRBJ2-1; D might be TRBD2 (6 bases). CDR3 size: 16 residues. Trimming left V 1 base short and J 5 bases short, with 14 bases between. Germline V gene lookup returns CDR1 KGHDR and CDR2 SFDVKD. Written as DNA, the CDR3 is TGTGCCACCAGTGATTTTCCCCGGGGGTCAAACAATGAGCAGTTCTTC. Translating gives CATSDFPRGSNNEQFF.

The chain couples TRBV6-5 to TRBJ1-1; D remains unclear. Germline values: CDR1 MNHEY, CDR2 SVGAGI. The V end was cut by 5 bases, the J end by 11 bases, with 12 bases between. This CDR3 has 11 amino acids. In DNA, the CDR3 is TGTGCCAGCAGTCGTGGGCCGGGGGCTTTCTTT. Its protein is CASSRGPGAFF.

V and J are TRBV28 and TRBJ1-6; tentatively, D is TRBD1 (6 bases). The V gene lost 1 base and the J gene lost 0 bases, with 10 bases spanning the gap. The CDR3 spans 17 residues. Per the germline V gene, CDR1 is MDHEN and CDR2 is SYDVKM. The CDR3 DNA reads TGTGCCAGCAGTTTATTGAGGGGGAGCTCCTATAATTCACCCCTCCACTTT. It is translated as CASSLLRGSSYNSPLHF.

The chain is built from TRBV9 and TRBJ1-1; TRBD1 matches at 8 bases. The CDR3 has 13 residues. In germline, CDR1 is SGDLS, CDR2 YYNGEE. Trimming cost V 7 bases and J 6 bases; bases outside gene matches: 8. The CDR3 loop is CASGGTGVPEAFF. As DNA, the CDR3 is TGTGCCAGCGGGGGGACAGGAGTACCTGAAGCTTTCTTT. Complete variable domain (other parts from reference TRBV9 and TRBJ1-1): DSGVTQTPKHLITATGQRVTLRCSPRSGDLSVYWYQQSLDQGLQFLIQYYNGEERAKGNILERFSAQQFPDLHSELNLSSLELGDSALYFCASGGTGVPEAFFGQGTRLTVV.

V and J are TRBV10-3 and TRBJ1-5, with D tentatively TRBD1 (5 bases). Germline CDR1 and CDR2: ENHRY and SYGVKD. The CDR3 extends over 15 amino acids. Trimming stripped 3 bases from V and 3 bases from J, with 12 bases between. DNA of the CDR3: TGTGCCATCAGTGACGGGCCAGGGCACAATCAGCCCCAGCATTTT. Its protein is CAISDGPGHNQPQHF.

This sequence joins TRBV15 and TRBJ2-7; no clear D. CDR3 size: 13 residues. Germline V CDR1 and CDR2: LNHNV, YYDKDF (reference sequence). V was cut by 4 bases and J by 2 bases, with 9 bases left in between. The CDR3 region is CATSNSRAYEQYF. CDR3 bases: TGTGCCACCAGCAACTCCCGGGCCTACGAGCAGTACTTC.

The genes are TRBV7-9 and TRBJ1-5; TRBD1 aligns across 12 bases. This CDR3 spans 15 amino acids. The V and J ends lost 3 bases and 6 bases, in that order; junction bases with no gene match: 3. Germline CDR1 reads SEHNR; CDR2 reads FQNEAQ (reference sequence). Here the CDR3 DNA reads TGTGCCAGCAGCTTCGGGACAGGGGGCGGTCAGCCCCAGCATTTT. It codes for CASSFGTGGGQPQHF.

The chain couples TRBV6-5 to TRBJ1-2, with TRBD1 as a possible D gene (5 bases). The CDR3 runs to 13 residues. The V end was cut by 6 bases, the J end by 1 base, with 9 bases between. The germline V gene has CDR1 MNHEY and CDR2 SVGAGI. CDR3 in amino acids: CASSLTVNYGYTF. CDR3 nucleotides: TGTGCCAGCAGCTTGACAGTTAACTATGGCTACACCTTC.

The V gene is TRBV2, the J gene TRBJ2-3; D gene uncertain. Trimming stripped 4 bases from V and 1 base from J, with 6 bases between. CDR1 is SNHLY, CDR2 FYNNEI, per germline. The CDR3 has 13 amino acids. CDR3 sequence: CASSVLRTDTQYF. In DNA, the CDR3 is TGTGCCAGCAGTGTCCTCCGCACAGATACGCAGTATTTT. Supplemented by reference TRBV2 and TRBJ2-3, the full variable domain reads EPEVTQTPSHQVTQMGQEVILRCVPISNHLYFYWYRQILGQKVEFLVSFYNNEISEKSEIFDDQFSVERPDGSNFTLKIRSTKLEDSAMYFCASSVLRTDTQYFGPGTRLTVL.

The chain carries TRBV19 and TRBJ2-7, with TRBD2 identical over 7 bases. The germline gives CDR1 LNHDA, CDR2 SQIVND (reference sequence). After removal of 3 bases from V and 7 bases from J, the junction contained 12 bases not matched to a gene. CDR3 length: 15 residues. The DNA of the CDR3 is TGTGCCAGTAGTATTCGGGCGGGAGCCCGGTCGGAGCAGTACTTC. Encoded protein: CASSIRAGARSEQYF.

The chain is built from TRBV6-5 and TRBJ1-1; no firm D call. Trimming stripped 7 bases from V and 5 bases from J, with 17 bases between. Germline CDR1 MNHEY, CDR2 SVGAGI. The CDR3 contains 14 residues. The CDR3 protein is CASTSTEIWTEAFF. The CDR3 coding sequence is TGTGCCAGCACCTCAACGGAGATCTGGACTGAAGCTTTCTTT.

This clone was observed once. The chain combines TRBV19 with TRBJ1-5, with a weak D call TRBD1 (6 bases). Per germline, CDR1 LNHDA and CDR2 SQIVND (reference sequence). This CDR3 comprises 15 residues. The V gene lost 2 bases and the J gene lost 5 bases, with 13 bases spanning the gap. The CDR3, as DNA: TGTGCCAGTAGTATATCCGGGACACCAGATCAGCCCCAGCATTTT. This sequence encodes CASSISGTPDQPQHF.

The genes are TRBV13 and TRBJ1-1; D perhaps matches TRBD1 (5 bases). Trimming took 0 bases from V and 1 from J, leaving 15 bases between them. The CDR3 runs 17 residues. Looked up from germline, CDR1 is PRHDT and CDR2 is FYEKMQ (reference sequence). CDR3 region: CASSLGRRVAGNTEAFF. The CDR3 DNA reads as TGTGCCAGCAGCTTAGGCCGCAGGGTAGCGGGGAACACTGAAGCTTTCTTT.

V gene TRBV4-1 combines with J gene TRBJ2-7; TRBD1 is a possible D gene (5 bases). Germline CDR1 MGHRA, CDR2 YSYEKL. The CDR3 has 18 residues. The V and J ends lost 1 base and 0 bases respectively, with 19 bases between them. The CDR3 coding sequence is TGCGCCAGCAGCCAAGGCCCCGATCTGACAGATTTCTCCTACGAGCAGTACTTC. Residues: CASSQGPDLTDFSYEQYF.

The sample holds one count of this clone. This chain links TRBV15 with TRBJ2-1, with TRBD1 matching over 9 bases. CDR1 LNHNV and CDR2 YYDKDF come from the germline V gene (reference sequence). Unmatched junction bases numbered 6, after V lost 1 base and J lost 5 bases. The CDR3 is 16 amino acids. The CDR3: CATSRATGGRDNEQFF. DNA of the CDR3: TGTGCCACCAGCAGAGCCACAGGGGGCCGGGACAATGAGCAGTTCTTC.

This chain links TRBV25-1 with TRBJ2-1, with D unclear. The CDR3 has 15 residues. V lost 2 bases, J lost 0 bases, and 8 bases lay in between. The V gene's germline CDR1 is MGHDK and CDR2 SYGVNS. In DNA, the CDR3 is TGTGCCAGCAGTGAAGTCCCAGGCTCCTACAATGAGCAGTTCTTC. Translation: CASSEVPGSYNEQFF.

The genes are TRBV15 and TRBJ2-7; possible D gene TRBD1, 5 bases. Per germline, CDR1 LNHNV and CDR2 YYDKDF (reference sequence). CDR3 length: 15 amino acids. Between the trimmed V and J ends, which lost 0 bases and 2 bases, there was a span of 11 bases. As DNA, the CDR3 is TGTGCCACCAGCAGAGAAGGGGCCAGGGCCTACGAGCAGTACTTC. Its protein product is CATSREGARAYEQYF.

The rearrangement joins TRBV5-1 to TRBJ2-7; possible D gene TRBD2, 5 bases. The CDR3 totals 14 residues. CDR1 is SGHRS and CDR2 is YFSETQ in the germline V gene. Trimming took off 4 bases at V and 7 bases at J, with 18 bases between the two ends. DNA for the CDR3: TGCGCCAGCAGCCCGGGCCGTTCGGGGAATGAGCAGTACTTC. This gives the protein CASSPGRSGNEQYF.

The chain has TRBV6-6 and TRBJ1-5; 7 nucleotides agree with TRBD1. V gave up 7 bases and J gave up 5 bases; unmatched junction bases: 5. Per germline, CDR1 MNHNY and CDR2 SVGAGI (reference sequence). This CDR3 is built from 13 residues. The CDR3 protein is CASTGGPYQPQHF. DNA for the CDR3: TGTGCCAGCACAGGGGGTCCATATCAGCCCCAGCATTTT.